This passage covers 2 T cell receptor beta chains from one sample sequenced in a study of PD-1 blockade in classical Hodgkin lymphoma. The table came from immunoSEQ multiplex PCR; TCRdb's copy has only in-frame clones and leaves some out. This sample has over 3,500 clones, with roughly 61% found just once. Patients all relapsed after autologous stem cell transplantation, and there was variation in brentuximab vedotin exposure. The starting material was peripheral blood mononuclear cells (PBMCs), obtained at baseline. These receptors were collected from a human donor with classical Hodgkin lymphoma.

The chain recombines TRBV2 with TRBJ2-5; 14 nucleotides agree with TRBD2. This CDR3 has 16 residues. Germline V CDR1 and CDR2: SNHLY, FYNNEI. J lost 5 bases, V lost 5 bases, and 7 bases had no gene match. CDR3 loop: CASSSGLAGEGETQYF. The CDR3 DNA sequence: TGTGCCAGCAGTTCGGGACTAGCGGGAGAAGGGGAGACCCAGTACTTC.

The V and J genes are TRBV7-2 and TRBJ1-2; a possible D gene is TRBD1 (5 bases). V lost 7 bases to trimming and J lost 1 base, with 13 bases between them. The germline V gene has CDR1 SGHTA and CDR2 FQGNSA. CDR3 length: 14 residues. The DNA of the CDR3 is TGTGCCAGCACCCAATGGGGGGGTAACTATGGCTACACCTTC. This sequence encodes CASTQWGGNYGYTF.